This TCR beta chain was sequenced for a study of technical replicates of blood from a few donors. Trimming removed 3 bases from V and 4 bases from J; junction bases left unmatched: 10. CDR3 length equals 16 residues. Germline loops: CDR1 SGHRS, CDR2 YFSETQ. Assay used: immunoSEQ multiplex PCR; TCRdb lists only in-frame clones, some missing. The sample has 50,000 to 70,000 clones, approximately 86% seen once. The TCR comes from a human donor in good health. Some clones in this sample may be carry-over from other donors' samples. The sample comprised PBMCs. V and J are TRBV5-1 and TRBJ2-1; 7 bases align to TRBD1. CDR3 protein: CASSYYRGQNYNEQFF. The CDR3, as DNA: TGCGCCAGCAGCTATTACAGGGGTCAGAATTACAATGAGCAGTTCTTC.